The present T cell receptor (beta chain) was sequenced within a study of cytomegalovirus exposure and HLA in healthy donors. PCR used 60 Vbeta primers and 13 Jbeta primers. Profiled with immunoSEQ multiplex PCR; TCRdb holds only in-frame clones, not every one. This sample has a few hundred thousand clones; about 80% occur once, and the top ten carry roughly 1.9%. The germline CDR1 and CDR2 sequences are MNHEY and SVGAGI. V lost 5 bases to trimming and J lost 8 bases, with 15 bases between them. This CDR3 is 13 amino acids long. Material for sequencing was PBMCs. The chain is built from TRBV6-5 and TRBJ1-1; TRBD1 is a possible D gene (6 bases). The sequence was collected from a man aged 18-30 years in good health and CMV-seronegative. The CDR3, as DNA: TGTGCCAGCAGTGAAACTACAGGGAGCGAAGCTTTCTTT. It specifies CASSETTGSEAFF.